The 27 T cell receptor beta chains reported below all come from one sample, sequenced in a study of blood T cell repertoires in COVID-19. Sequenced by immunoSEQ multiplex PCR; TCRdb stores in-frame clones only, minus some. The sample holds about 140,000 clones, more than 65% seen once. Sequencing was carried out using peripheral blood. All receptors derive from a human donor in a cohort sampled during active COVID-19.

This rearrangement joins TRBV6-5 to TRBJ2-3; possible D gene TRBD2, 6 bases. Germline CDR1 is MNHEY and CDR2 is SVGAGI. Trimming shortened V by 4 bases and J by 7 bases, and 15 bases separated the two germline ends. The CDR3 sequence is 14 residues long. The CDR3 DNA sequence: TGTGCCAGCAGTTCGGGACTCAGAGAAAATACGCAGTATTTT. This translates into CASSSGLRENTQYF.

The V call is TRBV24-1, the J call TRBJ1-1; tentative D call: TRBD1 (6 bases). Trimming took 3 bases from V and 6 from J, leaving 10 bases between them. The CDR3 length is 13 residues. CDR1 KGHDR and CDR2 SFDVKD come from the germline V gene. The CDR3: CATSDTGISEAFF. In nucleotides, the CDR3 is TGTGCCACCAGTGATACAGGGATATCTGAAGCTTTCTTT.

The chain employs TRBV6-5 and TRBJ1-1, with D unresolved. Looked up from germline, CDR1 is MNHEY and CDR2 is SVGAGI. This CDR3 is built from 14 residues. Trimming shortened V by 5 bases and J by 3 bases, and 13 bases separated the two germline ends. The CDR3 loop reads CASSMGPGDTEAFF. CDR3 bases: TGTGCCAGCAGTATGGGCCCTGGTGACACTGAAGCTTTCTTT.

This chain joins TRBV3-1 (or the pseudogene TRBV3-2) and TRBJ2-5; unclear D gene. This CDR3 is built from 14 residues. Trimming left V 0 bases short and J 5 bases short, with 10 bases between. Germline V gene data show CDR1 as LGHDT and CDR2 as YNNKEL (reference sequence). The DNA of the CDR3 is TGTGCCAGCAGCCAAGAGGCCCGATGGGAGACCCAGTACTTC. This translates into CASSQEARWETQYF.

This clone was seen more than once but under ten times. This rearrangement joins TRBV29-1 to TRBJ1-3; weak D call: TRBD1 (5 bases). Deletions cut 7 bases from V and 0 bases from J, with 10 bases between. The CDR3 spans 13 residues. Germline V gene sequence: CDR1 SQVTM, CDR2 ANQGSEA. CDR3 loop: CSAQGISGNTIYF. DNA for the CDR3: TGCAGCGCTCAGGGAATCTCTGGAAACACCATATATTTT. Full variable domain (remainder filled in from reference TRBV29-1 and TRBJ1-3): SAVISQKPSRDICQRGTSLTIQCQVDSQVTMMFWYRQQPGQSLTLIATANQGSEATYESGFVIDKFPISRPNLTFSTLTVSNMSPEDSSIYLCSAQGISGNTIYFGEGSWLTVV.

A single count supports this clone. This chain uses TRBV3-1 (or the pseudogene TRBV3-2) with TRBJ1-4, with unresolved D. CDR1 is LGHDT and CDR2 is YNNKEL in the germline V gene (reference sequence). The germline V and J ends were trimmed by 0 bases and 8 bases, with 13 bases remaining between them. The CDR3 length is 15 residues. The CDR3 here is CASSQEGSGDEKLFF. The CDR3 bases are TGTGCCAGCAGCCAAGAAGGCAGTGGAGACGAAAAACTGTTTTTT.

Notes on this clone: Other DNA sequences within the sample encode an identical CDR3. The rearrangement joins TRBV19 to TRBJ1-2; maybe TRBD1 (5 bases). The CDR3 has 14 amino acids. Germline values: CDR1 LNHDA, CDR2 SQIVND (reference sequence). V was cut by 3 bases and J by 2 bases, with 10 bases left in between. In nucleotides, the CDR3 is TGTGCCAGTAGTATTGGGCAGGGAAACTATGGCTACACCTTC. Protein sequence: CASSIGQGNYGYTF.

This clone has a handful of counts. The chain has TRBV10-1 and TRBJ1-1; TRBD1 is a possible D gene (5 bases). Per the germline V gene, CDR1 is WNHNN and CDR2 is SYGVQD (reference sequence). The germline V and J ends were trimmed by 3 bases and 5 bases, with 16 bases remaining between them. The CDR3 contains 15 residues. CDR3: CASSDGPIGGTEAFF. Written as DNA, the CDR3 is TGCGCCAGCAGTGACGGACCCATCGGGGGGACTGAAGCTTTCTTT.

V is TRBV6-6 and J is TRBJ2-3, with TRBD2 matching over 8 bases. This CDR3 region has 16 residues. Per germline, CDR1 MNHNY and CDR2 SVGAGI (reference sequence). J gave up 2 bases and V 4 bases, and 8 bases lay outside the gene matches. CDR3 bases: TGTGCCAGCAGTTCGGGGCGGGGGGCGTTCACAGATACGCAGTATTTT. It yields the protein CASSSGRGAFTDTQYF.

This clone was counted once. The chain recombines TRBV18 with TRBJ1-1; 7 bases fit TRBD1. The CDR3 covers 15 residues. Germline lookup yields CDR1 KGHSH and CDR2 LQKENI. With 6 bases clipped from V and 2 bases from J, the junction kept 9 bases outside the gene matches. CDR3 region: CASSTGPSPNTEAFF. CDR3 in DNA: TGTGCCAGCTCGACAGGGCCGAGTCCCAACACTGAAGCTTTCTTT.

This sequence joins TRBV7-3 and TRBJ2-5; D uncertain. V was trimmed by 0 bases and J by 3 bases, leaving 11 bases between them. The length of the CDR3 is 15 residues. CDR1 is SGHTA and CDR2 is FQGTGA in the germline V gene. DNA of the CDR3: TGTGCCAGCAGCTTAACCGGTCGGGTGGAAGAGACCCAGTACTTC. As protein: CASSLTGRVEETQYF.

This clone has a handful of counts. V usage is TRBV5-4 and J usage is TRBJ2-7; 14 bases are a match to TRBD2. CDR1 and CDR2 (germline): SGHNT, YYREEE (reference sequence). The V and J ends lost 2 bases and 6 bases, in that order; junction bases with no gene match: 4. The length of the CDR3 is 15 residues. The CDR3 loop reads CASSFRLAGGLEQYF. The CDR3 DNA is TGTGCCAGCAGCTTCAGACTAGCGGGGGGGCTCGAGCAGTACTTC.

J is TRBJ1-6 and V is TRBV19, with D possibly matching TRBD1 (6 bases). Trimming stripped 4 bases from V and 7 bases from J, with 14 bases between. This CDR3 is built from 15 residues. Germline CDR1 and CDR2: LNHDA and SQIVND (reference sequence). The CDR3 bases are TGTGCCAGTAGTAAGGCCGGGACAAACAATTCACCCCTCCACTTT. Translation gives CASSKAGTNNSPLHF.

This CDR3 reads CASSRGRQVDEQYF. CDR3 in DNA: TGCGCCAGCAGCCGGGGCCGACAGGTGGACGAGCAGTACTTC. The chain couples TRBV5-1 to TRBJ2-7; the D gene is possibly TRBD1 (6 bases). The V end was cut by 4 bases, the J end by 5 bases, with 16 bases between. Germline assignment: CDR1 SGHRS and CDR2 YFSETQ. The CDR3 consists of 14 residues.

The chain combines TRBV11-2 with TRBJ1-6, with a possible D match to TRBD1 (5 bases). Deletions cut 3 bases from V and 6 bases from J, with 9 bases between. The CDR3 totals 14 residues. Germline lookup yields CDR1 SGHAT and CDR2 FQNNGV. CDR3: CASSFTTANSPLHF. The CDR3 region has the DNA TGTGCCAGCAGCTTTACGACAGCTAATTCACCCCTCCACTTT.

This clone was seen only a few times. J is TRBJ1-1 and V is TRBV2; no reliable D call. Trimming stripped 3 bases from V and 6 bases from J, with 14 bases between. This CDR3 contains 14 residues. Germline CDR1 is SNHLY and CDR2 is FYNNEI. In DNA, the CDR3 is TGTGCCAGCAGTGAGGTACGGGGATCGGCTGAAGCTTTCTTT. Its translation: CASSEVRGSAEAFF.

The chain's CDR3 is CASTLDRAPTDTQYF. The CDR3 DNA reads TGTGCCAGCACCCTTGACAGGGCTCCCACAGATACGCAGTATTTT. The chain carries TRBV6-6 and TRBJ2-3, with 7 positions matching TRBD1. Germline V gives CDR1 MNHNY, CDR2 SVGAGI (reference sequence). The CDR3 covers 15 residues. With V trimmed by 7 bases and J by 2 bases, 9 bases remained unmatched.

The chain links TRBV3-1 (or the pseudogene TRBV3-2) to TRBJ2-1, with D perhaps matching TRBD1 (5 bases). The length of the CDR3 is 13 residues. V was trimmed by 6 bases and J by 6 bases, leaving 12 bases between them. Germline CDR1 and CDR2: LGHDT and YNNKEL (reference sequence). The CDR3 protein is CASRQAKANEQFF. The CDR3 nucleotides are TGTGCCAGCAGACAGGCCAAGGCCAATGAGCAGTTCTTC.

The chain joins TRBV5-1 to TRBJ2-5; 12 nucleotides align to TRBD2. V gave up 1 base and J gave up 3 bases; unmatched junction bases: 1. CDR1 is SGHRS, CDR2 YFSETQ, per germline. This CDR3 contains 15 residues. The CDR3 DNA follows: TGCGCCAGCAGCTTGACTAGCGGGGGGAAAGAGACCCAGTACTTC. It encodes CASSLTSGGKETQYF.

This clone has only one observation. The V and J genes are TRBV27 and TRBJ2-7, with D tentatively TRBD2 (6 bases). The length of the CDR3 is 16 residues. V dropped 2 bases and J dropped 4 bases, with 18 bases sitting between them. Germline V gene sequence: CDR1 MNHEY, CDR2 SMNVEV (reference sequence). This chain's CDR3 is CASSLSAWGDLYEQYF. DNA for the CDR3: TGTGCCAGCAGTTTAAGCGCCTGGGGGGACCTTTACGAGCAGTACTTC.

The chain combines TRBV9 with TRBJ2-7; D ambiguous. The CDR3 totals 13 residues. Trimming took off 3 bases at V and 3 bases at J, with 10 bases between the two ends. CDR1 SGDLS and CDR2 YYNGEE come from the germline V gene. CDR3 in amino acids: CASSATGLYEQYF. The CDR3 DNA follows: TGTGCCAGCAGCGCGACGGGTCTCTACGAGCAGTACTTC.

The V gene is TRBV7-9, the J gene TRBJ1-6; D remains unclear. CDR3 length: 12 amino acids. Germline values: CDR1 SEHNR, CDR2 FQNEAQ (reference sequence). V was cut by 1 base and J by 8 bases, with 3 bases left in between. This CDR3 reads CASSLGDSPLHF. Written as DNA, the CDR3 is TGTGCCAGCAGCTTAGGCGATTCACCCCTCCACTTT.

The chain has TRBV3-1 (or the pseudogene TRBV3-2) and TRBJ1-1, with TRBD1 as a possible D gene (5 bases). Trimming pared 6 bases from V and 5 bases from J, leaving 16 bases between. The CDR3 contains 14 residues. CDR1 and CDR2 from the germline V gene are LGHDT and YNNKEL (reference sequence). The CDR3 region is CASRDAGHGTEAFF. The CDR3 DNA sequence: TGTGCCAGCAGGGACGCAGGGCATGGGACTGAAGCTTTCTTT.

CDR3 bases: TGTGCCAGCAGCTCGGAGGGAGCGGTGATCTACAATGAGCAGTTCTTC. It yields the protein CASSSEGAVIYNEQFF. This chain uses TRBV7-9 with TRBJ2-1; D might be TRBD2 (6 bases). V was trimmed by 4 bases and J by 3 bases, leaving 16 bases between them. The CDR3 spans 16 residues. Germline assignment: CDR1 SEHNR and CDR2 FQNEAQ (reference sequence).

The chain carries TRBV5-4 and TRBJ2-2; tentative D call: TRBD1 (5 bases). This CDR3 has 14 amino acids. From germline, CDR1 is SGHNT and CDR2 YYREEE (reference sequence). V lost 2 bases, J lost 1 base, and 6 bases lay in between. This chain's CDR3 is CASSFTGNTGELFF. The CDR3 DNA sequence: TGTGCCAGCAGCTTCACAGGGAACACCGGGGAGCTGTTTTTT.

The CDR3 region is CASSPTGTYEQYF. The CDR3 nucleotides are TGTGCCAGCAGCCCGACAGGCACCTACGAGCAGTACTTC. The chain couples TRBV2 to TRBJ2-7, with D perhaps matching TRBD1 (6 bases). Per germline, CDR1 SNHLY and CDR2 FYNNEI. Trimming stripped 6 bases from V and 2 bases from J, with 11 bases between. CDR3 size: 13 residues.

The V and J genes are TRBV9 and TRBJ1-6; 9 positions match TRBD1. This CDR3 region has 16 residues. With V trimmed by 2 bases and J by 7 bases, 7 bases remained unmatched. Germline values: CDR1 SGDLS, CDR2 YYNGEE. The CDR3 protein is CASSVGAGQGNSPLHF. The CDR3 DNA reads as TGTGCCAGCAGCGTGGGAGCGGGACAGGGAAATTCACCCCTCCACTTT.